This T cell receptor beta chain was profiled in a study of T cell changes during pregnancy in multiple sclerosis. The V end lost 4 bases, the J end lost 0 bases, and 10 bases lay between the germline ends. The CDR3 is made up of 14 amino acids. The germline V gene has CDR1 SGHRS and CDR2 YFSETQ. Clones were sequenced by immunoSEQ multiplex PCR, and TCRdb holds only the in-frame ones, with some missing. The sample has 20,000 to 25,000 clones, around 90% seen once. This chain links TRBV5-1 with TRBJ1-1; D gene ambiguous. The receptor was isolated from a female donor with multiple sclerosis, enrolled in a pregnancy study. The specimen comprised CD4+ T cells from peripheral blood mononuclear cells, sampled in the third trimester of pregnancy. The CDR3 DNA is TGCGCCAGCAGCCCAGTTTTAATGAACACTGAAGCTTTCTTT. This translates into CASSPVLMNTEAFF. The full variable domain, rest sourced from reference TRBV5-1 and TRBJ1-1, is KAGVTQTPRYLIKTRGQQVTLSCSPISGHRSVSWYQQTPGQGLQFLFEYFSETQRNKGNFPGRFSGRQFSNSRSEMNVSTLELGDSALYLCASSPVLMNTEAFFGQGTRLTVV.